These 31 T cell receptor beta chains were all obtained from the same sample, sequenced in a study of vaccination effects on CD4 cells after COVID-19. The antigens for these receptors are not known. TCRdb keeps only in-frame clones here, not all; method: immunoSEQ multiplex PCR. Of approximately 26,000 clones listed, around 79% are singletons. In the ViraFEST assay, antigen-specific CD4+ clonotypes were identified by expansion after peptide-pool stimulation. Following 10 days of culture, CD4+ T cells were isolated. Each participant received a vaccine that was either BNT162b2 or mRNA-1273, given as two doses. The material sequenced was CD4+ T cells from PBMCs cultured with SARS-CoV-2 spike peptides, taken after COVID-19 vaccination. The source is a human donor who received a COVID-19 vaccine. Some clones in this sample may be carry-over from other donors' samples.

For the CDR3, the DNA is TGTGCCAGCAGCTCGGGGTATAATTCACCCCTCCACTTT. Translated: CASSSGYNSPLHF. The rearrangement links TRBV6-4 to TRBJ1-6; D gene unclear. The germline V gene has CDR1 MRHNA and CDR2 SNTAGT. Trimming shortened V by 6 bases and J by 4 bases, and 7 bases separated the two germline ends. The CDR3 is 13 amino acids.

This clone ranks as medium-sized (0.01 to 0.1%). Other DNA variants within this sample encode the same CDR3. The chain uses TRBV6-5 and TRBJ1-6; 11 positions agree with TRBD1. V shed 2 bases and J 6 bases; nucleotides not matched to a gene: 3. Germline assignment: CDR1 MNHEY and CDR2 SVGAGI. This CDR3 region has 16 residues. This CDR3 reads CASSYLGQGGNSPLHF. In DNA form, the CDR3 reads TGTGCCAGCAGTTACCTGGGACAGGGGGGTAATTCACCCCTCCACTTT.

This chain uses TRBV7-8 with TRBJ1-5; no firm D call. This CDR3 region has 12 residues. The germline V and J ends were trimmed by 5 bases and 3 bases, with 5 bases remaining between them. CDR1 and CDR2 (germline): SGHVS, FQNEAQ. The CDR3 spells CASSRPNQPQHF. In DNA form, the CDR3 reads TGTGCCAGCAGCCGGCCCAATCAGCCCCAGCATTTT.

This chain links TRBV9 with TRBJ1-1; the D is unclear. The ends were cut back, 4 bases at V and 3 bases at J, with 13 bases in the middle. The CDR3 is 14 amino acids. The germline V gene has CDR1 SGDLS and CDR2 YYNGEE. CDR3 nucleotide sequence: TGTGCCAGCAGCAGGCATCAATCGGACACTGAAGCTTTCTTT. It specifies CASSRHQSDTEAFF.

The rearrangement links TRBV19 to TRBJ1-1; 9 bases align to TRBD1. The CDR3 extends over 15 amino acids. The junction had 4 bases not matched to a gene; V was cut back by 5 bases and J by 0 bases. Per germline, CDR1 LNHDA and CDR2 SQIVND (reference sequence). The CDR3 nucleotides read TGTGCCAGTAGTCCGCGGACAGGGGTGAACACTGAAGCTTTCTTT. It encodes CASSPRTGVNTEAFF.

The chain is built from TRBV7-2 and TRBJ2-5; D is possibly TRBD2 (5 bases). Germline lookup yields CDR1 SGHTA and CDR2 FQGNSA. The CDR3 is made up of 13 amino acids. V lost 5 bases, J lost 4 bases, and 11 bases lay in between. In DNA form, the CDR3 reads TGTGCCAGCAGCGCAACGCGGGTAGAGACCCAGTACTTC. This gives the protein CASSATRVETQYF.

This chain links TRBV6-4 with TRBJ1-2, with 9 bases identical to TRBD1. Germline V gene data show CDR1 as MRHNA and CDR2 as SNTAGT. The CDR3 is made up of 15 amino acids. J gave up 8 bases and V 2 bases, and 9 bases lay outside the gene matches. CDR3: CASSDQGQGLGGYTF. The CDR3 nucleotides are TGTGCCAGCAGTGACCAAGGACAGGGGCTAGGAGGCTACACCTTC.

V usage is TRBV5-6 and J usage is TRBJ1-5; 7 bases map to TRBD1. The CDR3 extends over 16 amino acids. Looked up from germline, CDR1 is SGHDT and CDR2 is YYEEEE. The ends lost 2 bases at V and 2 bases at J; junction bases unmatched: 7. CDR3 coding DNA: TGTGCCAGCAGCTTTCGACAGGGCTTGGGCAATCAGCCCCAGCATTTT. Protein product: CASSFRQGLGNQPQHF.

The genes are TRBV12-3 or TRBV12-4 and TRBJ2-7, with TRBD1 identical over 7 bases. The ends lost 7 bases at V and 3 bases at J; junction bases unmatched: 3. CDR3 size: 12 residues. DNA of the CDR3: TGTGCCAGCAACTCAGGGGGCTACGAGCAGTACGTC. Residues: CASNSGGYEQYV.

The rearrangement links TRBV14 to TRBJ1-2; 7 nucleotides line up with TRBD1. In germline, CDR1 is SGHDN, CDR2 FVKESK. After removal of 2 bases from V and 4 bases from J, the junction contained 4 bases not matched to a gene. The CDR3 is made up of 14 amino acids. CDR3 nucleotide sequence: TGTGCCAGCAGCCAATATGGGACAGTCTATGGCTACACCTTC. Translation: CASSQYGTVYGYTF.

The chain links TRBV6-6 to TRBJ1-5, with D perhaps matching TRBD1 (5 bases). The CDR3 runs 13 residues. With 6 bases removed from V and 0 bases from J, the gap between germline ends came to 6 bases. The germline gives CDR1 MNHNY, CDR2 SVGAGI (reference sequence). Written as DNA, the CDR3 is TGTGCCAGCAGGGGGGATAGCAATCAGCCCCAGCATTTT. It translates to CASRGDSNQPQHF.

The V call is TRBV7-9, the J call TRBJ2-5; D gene uncertain. The CDR3 has 11 residues. V was clipped by 6 bases and J by 2 bases, with 4 bases between them. Germline V gene lookup returns CDR1 SEHNR and CDR2 FQNEAQ (reference sequence). The CDR3 here is CASRNQETQYF. In nucleotides, the CDR3 is TGTGCCAGCAGAAATCAAGAGACCCAGTACTTC.

The chain carries TRBV6-6 and TRBJ1-2; D ambiguous. The CDR3 is 11 amino acids. The ends were cut back, 7 bases at V and 6 bases at J, with 9 bases in the middle. Germline-derived CDR1 and CDR2 are MNHNY and SVGAGI (reference sequence). The CDR3 loop is CASTQLNGYTF. As DNA, the CDR3 is TGTGCCAGCACCCAGTTGAATGGCTACACCTTC.

The chain is built from TRBV28 and TRBJ2-7; TRBD1 or TRBD2 may be the D gene (5 bases each). The CDR3 runs to 13 residues. The V gene's germline CDR1 is MDHEN and CDR2 SYDVKM. Trimming shortened V by 1 base and J by 6 bases, and 10 bases separated the two germline ends. The CDR3 here is CASSLLGAGEQYV. The CDR3 DNA reads TGTGCCAGCAGTTTATTAGGGGCGGGCGAGCAGTACGTC.

The chain carries TRBV2 and TRBJ1-1, with D unresolved. Germline V gene lookup returns CDR1 SNHLY and CDR2 FYNNEI. The CDR3 is 12 residues long. Trimming took off 7 bases at V and 1 base at J, with 7 bases between the two ends. The CDR3 coding sequence is TGTGCCAGCAAAACACCGAACACTGAAGCTTTCTTT. Protein product: CASKTPNTEAFF.

The chain employs TRBV25-1 and TRBJ2-5; D perhaps matches TRBD2 (6 bases). Trimming stripped 8 bases from V and 1 base from J, with 11 bases between. This CDR3 contains 13 residues. Germline-derived CDR1 and CDR2 are MGHDK and SYGVNS. Here the CDR3 DNA reads TGTGCCAGCCGGCGGGGAAGCCAAGAGACCCAGTACTTC. Protein: CASRRGSQETQYF. Drawing the rest from reference TRBV25-1 and TRBJ2-5, the complete variable domain is EADIYQTPRYLVIGTGKKITLECSQTMGHDKMYWYQQDPGMELHLIHYSYGVNSTEKGDLSSESTVSRIRTEHFPLTLESARPSHTSQYLCASRRGSQETQYFGPGTRLLVL.

The V and J genes are TRBV6-4 and TRBJ2-7; 16 positions match TRBD2. CDR3 length: 16 residues. Germline CDR1 is MRHNA and CDR2 is SNTAGT. V shed 2 bases, J shed 4 bases, and the junction held 2 bases outside the gene matches. The CDR3, as DNA: TGTGCCAGCAGTGACGGGACTAGCGGGGGGGGGTACGAGCAGTACGTC. This sequence encodes CASSDGTSGGGYEQYV.

This chain uses TRBV29-1 with TRBJ1-1; 7 nucleotides align to TRBD1. This CDR3 comprises 11 residues. Germline trimming cut 7 bases from V and 10 bases from J; bases unmatched to any gene: 9. CDR1 SQVTM and CDR2 ANQGSEA come from the germline V gene. CDR3 DNA: TGCAGCGCTAAAACAGGGGTTGGAGCTTTCTTT. As protein: CSAKTGVGAFF.

This sequence joins TRBV5-1 and TRBJ2-2, with D perhaps matching TRBD1 or TRBD2 (6 bases each). Looked up from germline, CDR1 is SGHRS and CDR2 is YFSETQ. V gave up 5 bases and J gave up 5 bases, with 13 bases separating them. This CDR3 contains 14 residues. The CDR3 DNA follows: TGCGCCAGCAGGGAGGGGGTTCAAACCGGGGAGCTGTTTTTT. It specifies CASREGVQTGELFF. Supplemented by reference TRBV5-1 and TRBJ2-2, the full variable domain reads KAGVTQTPRYLIKTRGQQVTLSCSPISGHRSVSWYQQTPGQGLQFLFEYFSETQRNKGNFPGRFSGRQFSNSRSEMNVSTLELGDSALYLCASREGVQTGELFFGEGSRLTVL.

The gene calls are TRBV25-1 and TRBJ2-7, with D perhaps matching TRBD2 (6 bases). This CDR3 is built from 14 residues. Germline CDR1 MGHDK, CDR2 SYGVNS. The germline V and J ends were trimmed by 4 bases and 5 bases, with 15 bases remaining between them. The DNA of the CDR3 is TGTGCCAGCAGTGTAGGAGGGTTTTCGCACGAGCAGTACGTC. Protein: CASSVGGFSHEQYV.

The genes are TRBV18 and TRBJ1-6, with 7 bases aligning to TRBD1. CDR3 size: 15 residues. Germline CDR1 reads KGHSH; CDR2 reads LQKENI. V shed 3 bases and J 5 bases; nucleotides not matched to a gene: 4. For the CDR3, the DNA is TGTGCCAGCTCACCTTCGGGACAGAATAATTCACCCCTCCACTTT. Protein sequence: CASSPSGQNNSPLHF.

The CDR3 reads CASSLERRGEQFF. The CDR3 DNA is TGTGCCAGCAGCTTAGAAAGGCGGGGTGAGCAGTTCTTC. The rearrangement uses TRBV7-2 and TRBJ2-1; tentatively, D is TRBD2 (6 bases). There are 13 residues in the CDR3. In germline, CDR1 is SGHTA, CDR2 FQGNSA. Trimming removed 1 base at V and 9 bases at J, with 10 bases between.

The chain has TRBV6-5 and TRBJ2-1; D may be TRBD1 (6 bases). Trimming removed 1 base at V and 3 bases at J, with 13 bases between. CDR3 length: 16 residues. The germline gives CDR1 MNHEY, CDR2 SVGAGI. The CDR3 here is CASSYLSRGGYNEQFF. CDR3 in DNA: TGTGCCAGCAGTTACTTATCCAGGGGTGGCTACAATGAGCAGTTCTTC.

The chain recombines TRBV30 with TRBJ1-5; 11 bases fit TRBD1. The CDR3 has 15 amino acids. V lost 3 bases to trimming and J lost 4 bases; unmatched junction nucleotides: 5. Germline values: CDR1 GTSNPN, CDR2 SVGIG (reference sequence). The CDR3 is CAWRGGQGGNQPQHF. Here the CDR3 DNA reads TGTGCCTGGAGAGGGGGACAGGGGGGAAATCAGCCCCAGCATTTT.

The chain joins TRBV4-1 to TRBJ1-3; D call uncertain. Germline V gene data show CDR1 as MGHRA and CDR2 as YSYEKL. This CDR3 comprises 14 residues. The germline V and J ends were trimmed by 8 bases and 4 bases, with 15 bases remaining between them. CDR3 residues: CASRAPGVGNTIYF. Here the CDR3 DNA reads TGCGCCAGCCGGGCCCCCGGGGTCGGAAACACCATATATTTT.

This chain connects TRBV3-1 (or the pseudogene TRBV3-2) to TRBJ2-3; perhaps TRBD2 as D (6 bases). CDR1 and CDR2 from the germline V gene are LGHDT and YNNKEL (reference sequence). The germline V and J ends were trimmed by 5 bases and 6 bases, with 9 bases remaining between them. This CDR3 region has 12 residues. The CDR3 DNA follows: TGTGCCAGCAGCTCCCGGGGGGATACGCAGTATTTT. Protein: CASSSRGDTQYF.

This clone was counted a few times. V usage is TRBV4-1 and J usage is TRBJ1-2; no firm D call. The V and J ends lost 1 base and 4 bases respectively, with 13 bases between them. Germline V gene lookup returns CDR1 MGHRA and CDR2 YSYEKL. The CDR3 runs to 15 residues. CDR3 residues: CASSQGGGGIYGYTF. The CDR3 DNA follows: TGCGCCAGCAGCCAAGGTGGCGGCGGAATCTATGGCTACACCTTC.

The V call is TRBV28, the J call TRBJ1-1, with D unresolved. With 10 bases removed from V and 3 bases from J, the gap between germline ends came to 12 bases. CDR1 is MDHEN, CDR2 SYDVKM, per germline. The CDR3 contains 12 residues. CDR3: CATHLGYTEAFF. The CDR3 coding sequence is TGTGCCACTCATCTGGGGTACACTGAAGCTTTCTTT.

The genes are TRBV5-4 and TRBJ1-3; the match to TRBD1 covers 7 bases. The CDR3 consists of 18 residues. V lost 2 bases to trimming and J lost 0 bases; unmatched junction nucleotides: 11. Germline V gene sequence: CDR1 SGHNT, CDR2 YYREEE (reference sequence). CDR3 DNA sequence: TGTGCCAGCAGCTTCATAACCTTGACAGGGAGCTCTGGAAACACCATATATTTT. Translated, it gives CASSFITLTGSSGNTIYF.

The count of this clone is one. This chain uses TRBV5-8 with TRBJ1-5; TRBD1 might be the D (6 bases). Trimming shortened V by 4 bases and J by 4 bases, and 18 bases separated the two germline ends. Germline CDR1 and CDR2: SGHTS and YDEGEE. This CDR3 is 16 amino acids long. The CDR3 nucleotides read TGTGCCAGCAGCACAGGGACCACCTTTTCGAATCAGCCCCAGCATTTT. It specifies CASSTGTTFSNQPQHF.

This clone showed up just a few times. This sequence joins TRBV28 and TRBJ1-2; tentatively, D is TRBD1 (6 bases). CDR3 size: 16 residues. In germline, CDR1 is MDHEN, CDR2 SYDVKM. The germline V and J ends were trimmed by 7 bases and 1 base, with 19 bases remaining between them. The CDR3 DNA reads as TGTGCCAGCACAAGGGCCGGGACACCCGTTAACTATGGCTACACCTTC. Its protein is CASTRAGTPVNYGYTF.